This passage covers 26 T cell receptor beta chains from one sample sequenced in a study of T cells in Graves' hyperthyroidism and ophthalmopathy. RNA transcripts provided the source from which TCR beta CDR3 regions were amplified. The HTBI set primed first-round TCR CDR3 RT-PCR. TCRdb fed the multiplex PCR reads into MiXCR, producing one record per CDR3 protein. The table includes under 650,000 distinct CDR3 sequences, around 16% detected once. The sample taken for sequencing was blood. All receptors derive from a woman aged 25 to 39 with Graves' hyperthyroidism.

This clonotype was counted ten times or more. The V gene is TRBV6-1, the J gene TRBJ1-5; a weak D match, TRBD1 (5 bases). This CDR3 region has 14 residues. V shed 6 bases and J shed 0 bases, with 9 bases lying between them. Germline CDR1 reads MNHNS; CDR2 reads SASEGT. The CDR3 nucleotides are TGTGCCAGCAGCAGGGACCTTAGCAATCAGCCCCAGCATTTT. Amino acids: CASSRDLSNQPQHF.

Comment on this clonotype: A much larger clonotype is one base distant, so this may be a read error. Written as DNA, the CDR3 is TGTGCCAGCAGCGACCGCGGGGGGAACTACGAGCAGTACTTC. This gives the protein CASSDRGGNYEQYF. V usage is TRBV13 and J usage is TRBJ2-7; TRBD2 matches at 8 bases. The CDR3 covers 14 residues. Germline V gene lookup returns CDR1 PRHDT and CDR2 FYEKMQ (reference sequence). V was clipped by 5 bases and J by 3 bases; unmatched bases: 6.

The table lists this clonotype with many counts. This chain uses TRBV13 with TRBJ1-2; unclear D gene. V lost 5 bases and J lost 4, with 23 bases in between. The germline gives CDR1 PRHDT, CDR2 FYEKMQ (reference sequence). The CDR3 extends over 17 amino acids. The CDR3 reads CASSANKGQLATYGYTF. The CDR3 DNA reads TGTGCCAGCAGCGCAAATAAAGGGCAACTTGCGACCTATGGCTACACCTTC.

This clonotype has ten or more counts. This chain uses TRBV7-3 with TRBJ2-5; 8 positions agree with TRBD1. This CDR3 has 14 amino acids. Germline V gene sequence: CDR1 SGHTA, CDR2 FQGTGA. The junction had 4 bases not matched to a gene; V was cut back by 5 bases and J by 2 bases. CDR3 in amino acids: CASSPGGGQETQYF. In DNA form, the CDR3 reads TGTGCCAGCAGCCCAGGGGGCGGGCAAGAGACCCAGTACTTC.

The V and J genes are TRBV6-4 and TRBJ2-1; no firm D call. The V end lost 3 bases, the J end lost 7 bases, and 13 bases lay between the germline ends. The CDR3 has 14 residues. Germline V gene lookup returns CDR1 MRHNA and CDR2 SNTAGT. CDR3 sequence: CASSESTARNEQFF. The CDR3 DNA reads TGTGCCAGCAGTGAGTCGACGGCTAGGAATGAGCAGTTCTTC.

This chain connects TRBV30 to TRBJ2-1, with D maybe TRBD2 (7 bases). Trimming pared 1 base from V and 9 bases from J, leaving 16 bases between. CDR3 length equals 14 residues. Germline V gives CDR1 GTSNPN, CDR2 SVGIG (reference sequence). Here the CDR3 reads CAWSAGGIMVEQFF. In nucleotides, the CDR3 is TGTGCCTGGAGTGCGGGGGGCATCATGGTTGAGCAGTTCTTC.

The V call is TRBV19, the J call TRBJ2-1, with a tentative D call TRBD2 (6 bases). There are 13 residues in the CDR3. Germline V gives CDR1 LNHDA, CDR2 SQIVND (reference sequence). Between the trimmed V and J ends, which lost 5 bases and 9 bases, there was a span of 14 bases. The DNA for the CDR3 is TGTGCCAGTAGTCTCACGGGGGTGGGTGAGCAGTTCTTC. Translated: CASSLTGVGEQFF.

There are many counts of this clonotype. The chain carries TRBV12-3 or TRBV12-4 and TRBJ2-2; D gene uncertain. V lost 10 bases, J lost 0 bases, and 15 bases lay in between. The CDR3 sequence is 15 residues long. In DNA, the CDR3 is TGTGCCACCCAACGGGCAGCCTCGAACACCGGGGAGCTGTTTTTT. Translation: CATQRAASNTGELFF.

This clonotype was counted a few times. The chain employs TRBV5-8 and TRBJ2-7; 10 bases are shared with TRBD1. The CDR3 consists of 15 residues. Trimming took 4 bases from V and 4 from J; bases not matched to a gene: 8. CDR1 is SGHTS, CDR2 YDEGEE, per germline. Here the CDR3 reads CASSRTGGGVYEQYF. CDR3 coding DNA: TGTGCCAGCAGCCGGACAGGGGGGGGAGTATACGAGCAGTACTTC.

The rearrangement links TRBV5-6 to TRBJ1-1; no reliable D call. The V gene lost 0 bases and the J gene lost 4 bases, with 7 bases spanning the gap. This CDR3 is built from 13 residues. The germline gives CDR1 SGHDT, CDR2 YYEEEE. The CDR3 is CASSLAELTEAFF. The CDR3, as DNA: TGTGCCAGCAGCTTGGCAGAGCTCACTGAAGCTTTCTTT.

This clonotype has only a few counts. The V gene is TRBV18, the J gene TRBJ1-2; 8 nucleotides align to TRBD1. The junction had 9 bases not matched to a gene; V was cut back by 1 base and J by 14 bases. CDR1 KGHSH and CDR2 LQKENI come from the germline V gene. This CDR3 is 13 amino acids long. The CDR3 coding sequence is TGTGCCAGCTCACCACTCGGACAGGGTGATTGGACCTTC. It translates to CASSPLGQGDWTF.

V is TRBV6-2 or TRBV6-3 and J is TRBJ1-5, with 9 positions matching TRBD1. CDR3 length: 15 amino acids. J was trimmed by 6 bases and V by 4 bases; bases with no gene match: 7. The germline gives CDR1 MNHEY, CDR2 SVGEGT. The CDR3 sequence: CASSSADRGVQPQHF. In DNA form, the CDR3 reads TGTGCCAGCAGTTCCGCCGACAGGGGGGTTCAGCCCCAGCATTTT.

This clonotype was recorded a few times. The rearrangement joins TRBV6-2 or TRBV6-3 to TRBJ2-7, with 9 bases aligning to TRBD1. Per the germline V gene, CDR1 is MNHEY and CDR2 is SVGEGT. V lost 0 bases and J lost 4; bases outside the gene matches: 28. This CDR3 contains 23 residues. The CDR3 nucleotides read TGTGCCAGCAGTTACTCCCCCCCGCGGGACAGGGAATCCCCGAGTTTGGGGGTATACGAGCAGTACTTC. Its protein is CASSYSPPRDRESPSLGVYEQYF.

This clonotype showed up many times. The chain employs TRBV27 and TRBJ2-1; TRBD1 might be the D (6 bases). V shed 5 bases and J shed 5 bases, with 19 bases lying between them. Germline V gene sequence: CDR1 MNHEY, CDR2 SMNVEV (reference sequence). CDR3 length: 16 amino acids. The CDR3, as DNA: TGTGCCAGCAGTCCTTTCGACAGGTTCCTGGACAATGAGCAGTTCTTC. Residues: CASSPFDRFLDNEQFF.

V and J are TRBV5-6 and TRBJ2-5; TRBD1 might be the D (5 bases). Germline CDR1 and CDR2: SGHDT and YYEEEE. The CDR3 has 14 residues. Trimming removed 2 bases at V and 2 bases at J, with 10 bases between. The CDR3 DNA reads TGTGCCAGCAGCTTTCAGGGCATTCAAGAGACCCAGTACTTC. It is translated as CASSFQGIQETQYF.

This clonotype was recorded many times. The chain employs TRBV30 and TRBJ2-1, with D possibly being TRBD2 (6 bases). From germline, CDR1 is GTSNPN and CDR2 SVGIG (reference sequence). V was cut by 8 bases and J by 4 bases, with 12 bases left in between. This CDR3 has 12 residues. The CDR3 DNA reads TGTGCCGCGGGACTCCGATACAATGAGCAGTTCTTC. Translated, it gives CAAGLRYNEQFF. Using reference TRBV30 and TRBJ2-1 for the parts outside the CDR3, the full variable domain is SQTIHQWPATLVQPVGSPLSLECTVEGTSNPNLYWYRQAAGRGLQLLFYSVGIGQISSEVPQNLSASRPQDRQFILSSKKLLLSDSGFYLCAAGLRYNEQFFGPGTRLTVL.

This clonotype was detected many times. The CDR3 DNA is TGTGCCTGGAGTGTAGGTCCGTTGAACACCGGGGAGCTGTTTTTT. The encoded protein is CAWSVGPLNTGELFF. The chain is built from TRBV30 and TRBJ2-2, with D unclear. The CDR3 extends over 15 amino acids. Trimming stripped 0 bases from V and 1 base from J, with 9 bases between. Per germline, CDR1 GTSNPN and CDR2 SVGIG (reference sequence).

The chain employs TRBV7-9 and TRBJ1-2, with D uncertain. This CDR3 spans 14 amino acids. V lost 0 bases to trimming and J lost 9 bases, with 14 bases between them. Germline loops: CDR1 SEHNR, CDR2 FQNEAQ (reference sequence). CDR3 sequence (DNA): TGTGCCAGCAGCTTAGCTGCAGGCTCGGATAGCTACACCTTC. This sequence encodes CASSLAAGSDSYTF.

This clonotype was detected only a few times. The CDR3 sequence: CASSQKTSGTYEQYF. The CDR3 DNA reads as TGCGCCAGCAGCCAAAAGACTAGCGGAACCTACGAGCAGTACTTC. The chain joins TRBV4-1 to TRBJ2-7; 9 bases are shared with TRBD2. CDR1 is MGHRA and CDR2 is YSYEKL in the germline V gene. The V segment lost 2 bases and the J segment 2 bases; nucleotides outside the gene matches: 4. CDR3 size: 15 residues.

The chain links TRBV7-9 to TRBJ1-4; 7 nucleotides agree with TRBD1. The V and J ends lost 5 bases and 7 bases, in that order; junction bases with no gene match: 7. The CDR3 runs 14 residues. CDR1 and CDR2 from the germline V gene are SEHNR and FQNEAQ (reference sequence). The CDR3 loop is CASSRTGLTEKLFF. The CDR3 coding sequence is TGTGCCAGCAGCCGGACAGGCCTTACTGAAAAACTGTTTTTT.

The rearrangement joins TRBV14 to TRBJ2-7; no clear D. This CDR3 is built from 13 residues. V lost 5 bases, J lost 7 bases, and 15 bases lay in between. The germline V gene encodes CDR1 SGHDN and CDR2 FVKESK. The CDR3 loop is CASSVAGLLEQYF. CDR3 in DNA: TGTGCCAGCAGCGTCGCCGGGCTCCTGGAGCAGTACTTC. Full variable domain (rest looked up from reference TRBV14 and TRBJ2-7): EAGVTQFPSHSVIEKGQTVTLRCDPISGHDNLYWYRRVMGKEIKFLLHFVKESKQDESGMPNNRFLAERTGGTYSTLKVQPAELEDSGVYFCASSVAGLLEQYFGPGTRLTVT.

The chain links TRBV12-3 or TRBV12-4 to TRBJ2-2, with D uncertain. The V end lost 5 bases, the J end lost 4 bases, and 17 bases lay between the germline ends. CDR3 size: 16 residues. The CDR3: CASSPRLILSTGELFF. The CDR3 DNA sequence: TGTGCCAGCAGTCCCCGATTAATATTGAGCACCGGGGAGCTGTTTTTT.

This chain connects TRBV28 to TRBJ2-7, with D possibly TRBD2 on 6 matching bases. The germline CDR1 and CDR2 sequences are MDHEN and SYDVKM. The V end was cut by 10 bases, the J end by 6 bases, with 16 bases between. The CDR3 has 12 amino acids. The CDR3 sequence: CATGESWREQYF. Here the CDR3 DNA reads TGTGCCACGGGGGAAAGTTGGCGCGAGCAGTACTTC.

There are many counts of this clonotype. The J gene is TRBJ1-1, the V gene TRBV28; 7 bases match TRBD1. This CDR3 contains 16 residues. Germline V lookup: CDR1 MDHEN, CDR2 SYDVKM. Losses at the gene ends were 7 bases for V and 0 bases for J; bases not matched to a gene: 11. CDR3 nucleotide sequence: TGTGCCAGCAATCTGGGGGCAGGGGGAATGAACACTGAAGCTTTCTTT. Its translation is CASNLGAGGMNTEAFF.

This clonotype was seen many times. V usage is TRBV7-2 and J usage is TRBJ2-5, with 8 bases fitting TRBD2. Germline values: CDR1 SGHTA, CDR2 FQGNSA. V shed 6 bases, J shed 5 bases, and the junction held 8 bases outside the gene matches. The CDR3 totals 14 residues. CDR3 bases: TGTGCCAGCAGTCGAGCGGGAGCGGGGGAGACCCAGTACTTC. Translating gives CASSRAGAGETQYF.

Of note for this clonotype: A much more abundant neighbour one base away suggests this may be a read error. This chain joins TRBV20-1 and TRBJ2-3; D is perhaps TRBD2 (5 bases). The CDR3 runs 13 residues. V was clipped by 6 bases and J by 3 bases, with 13 bases between them. Germline loops: CDR1 DFQATT, CDR2 SNEGSKA (reference sequence). CDR3 protein: CSATGRVTDTQYF. CDR3 coding DNA: TGCAGTGCCACGGGAAGGGTGACAGATACGCAGTATTTT.